A selection of T cell receptor beta chains follows, all from one sample in a study of T cell repertoires in cytomegalovirus infection. TCRdb re-called the reads through MiXCR, storing one row per CDR3 protein. The profile shows over 100,000 distinct CDR3 sequences, about 15% of them singletons. The sequenced sample was PBMCs. The source is a human donor in good health (CMV status not recorded). Some clones in this sample may be carry-over from other donors' samples. Both conserved end residues are part of each CDR3. The order of the fields is V gene, D gene, J gene, clone size, CDR3 protein, CDR3 DNA. A D gene is named only where the DNA matches it firmly. The size field is filled for only some rows; it gives once, few, many or a size class.

TRBV20-1	.	TRBJ1-4	few	CSATSGGEGTNEKLFF	TGCAGTGCTACCTCGGGAGGGGAGGGGACTAATGAAAAACTGTTTTTT
TRBV19	TRBD1	TRBJ1-5	many	CASSIKGARYNQPQHF	TGTGCCAGTAGTATAAAGGGGGCCCGCTACAATCAGCCCCAGCATTTT
TRBV7-2	TRBD2	TRBJ2-3	few	CASSLGGGGAADTQYF	TGTGCCAGCAGCTTAGGAGGCGGGGGGGCAGCAGATACGCAGTATTTT
TRBV7-2	TRBD2	TRBJ2-5	many	CASTTGTSERETQYF	TGTGCCAGCACCACGGGGACTAGCGAGAGAGAGACCCAGTACTTC
TRBV19	TRBD1	TRBJ2-4	.	CASSARTGIENIQYF	TGTGCCAGTAGTGCCAGGACAGGGATTGAAAACATTCAGTACTTC
TRBV20-1	.	TRBJ2-3	.	CSAAHRRGDTQYF	TGCAGTGCTGCACACCGCAGGGGTGATACGCAGTATTTT
TRBV7-9	TRBD1	TRBJ2-3	many	CASSATLDRDTQYF	TGTGCCAGCAGCGCAACGTTGGACAGGGATACGCAGTATTTT
TRBV9	.	TRBJ2-1	many	CASSVRGTNEQFF	TGTGCCAGCAGCGTCCGGGGGACCAATGAGCAGTTCTTC
TRBV7-3	.	TRBJ2-1	few	CASSLRGGAAEQFF	TGTGCCAGCAGCTTAAGGGGGGGGGCAGCGGAGCAGTTCTTC
TRBV2	TRBD1	TRBJ2-2	few	CASGGTGMNTGELFF	TGTGCCAGCGGCGGGACAGGGATGAACACCGGGGAGCTGTTTTTT
TRBV7-9	TRBD2	TRBJ2-3	many	CASSPYVGGTDTQYF	TGTGCCAGCAGCCCCTATGTGGGGGGGACAGATACGCAGTATTTT
TRBV20-1	.	TRBJ1-4	many	CSASIATNEKLFF	TGCAGTGCGAGCATTGCAACTAATGAAAAACTGTTTTTT
TRBV15	.	TRBJ1-6	many	CATSRAVYSNSPLHF	TGTGCCACCAGCAGAGCGGTCTACAGTAATTCACCCCTCCACTTT
TRBV6-1	.	TRBJ2-5	many	CASSRSGGAQTQYF	TGTGCCAGCAGCCGGAGTGGGGGGGCACAGACCCAGTACTTC
TRBV6-2/TRBV6-3	TRBD2	TRBJ2-1	few	CASKPSSGDNEQFF	TGTGCCAGCAAACCTTCTAGCGGGGACAATGAGCAGTTCTTC
TRBV20-1	.	TRBJ1-2	.	CSGVENPNYGYTF	TGCAGTGGGGTCGAAAACCCTAACTATGGCTACACCTTC
TRBV7-2	.	TRBJ2-2	many	CASSPSGELFF	TGTGCCAGCAGCCCGTCCGGGGAGCTGTTTTTT
TRBV7-2	.	TRBJ1-4	many	CASSLVWGGGEKLFF	TGTGCCAGCAGCTTAGTCTGGGGGGGCGGTGAAAAACTGTTTTTT
TRBV6-5	TRBD1	TRBJ1-2	.	CASKRRGGADYGYTF	TGTGCCAGCAAACGCAGGGGGGGGGCTGACTATGGCTACACCTTC
TRBV6-6	.	TRBJ2-7	few	CASSYATSEQYF	TGTGCCAGCAGTTACGCCACAAGCGAGCAGTACTTC
TRBV5-1	TRBD1	TRBJ2-3	.	CASGGTGGADTQYF	TGCGCCAGCGGCGGGACAGGGGGGGCAGATACGCAGTATTTT
TRBV12-3/TRBV12-4	.	TRBJ1-6	.	CASSLGRNSPLHF	TGTGCCAGCAGTTTGGGCAGAAATTCACCCCTCCACTTT
TRBV7-2	.	TRBJ2-3	many	CASSFQSAAQSDTQYF	TGTGCCAGCAGCTTTCAAAGCGCGGCGCAATCTGATACGCAGTATTTT
TRBV7-2	.	TRBJ1-4	many	CASSFPVTGGVSTNEKLFF	TGTGCCAGCAGCTTCCCTGTGACAGGTGGAGTTTCAACTAATGAAAAACTGTTTTTT